This T cell receptor (beta chain) was sequenced for a study of blood T cell repertoires in COVID-19. The V segment lost 1 base and the J segment 1 base; nucleotides outside the gene matches: 2. The CDR3 covers 16 residues. Germline CDR1 MNHEY, CDR2 SMNVEV (reference sequence). Sequencing used immunoSEQ multiplex PCR; TCRdb keeps in-frame clones, though not all of them. The sample consists of fewer than 250,000 clones, 70% to 90% of them appearing once. The origin of this receptor is a man aged 30 to 45 who had recovered from COVID-19. Source material: PBMCs or T cells enriched from blood (not recorded which). The rearrangement joins TRBV27 to TRBJ2-2; 8 bases map to TRBD2. This CDR3 is CASSLLRGGNTGELFF. CDR3 coding DNA: TGTGCCAGCAGTTTATTACGGGGGGGGAACACCGGGGAGCTGTTTTTT.